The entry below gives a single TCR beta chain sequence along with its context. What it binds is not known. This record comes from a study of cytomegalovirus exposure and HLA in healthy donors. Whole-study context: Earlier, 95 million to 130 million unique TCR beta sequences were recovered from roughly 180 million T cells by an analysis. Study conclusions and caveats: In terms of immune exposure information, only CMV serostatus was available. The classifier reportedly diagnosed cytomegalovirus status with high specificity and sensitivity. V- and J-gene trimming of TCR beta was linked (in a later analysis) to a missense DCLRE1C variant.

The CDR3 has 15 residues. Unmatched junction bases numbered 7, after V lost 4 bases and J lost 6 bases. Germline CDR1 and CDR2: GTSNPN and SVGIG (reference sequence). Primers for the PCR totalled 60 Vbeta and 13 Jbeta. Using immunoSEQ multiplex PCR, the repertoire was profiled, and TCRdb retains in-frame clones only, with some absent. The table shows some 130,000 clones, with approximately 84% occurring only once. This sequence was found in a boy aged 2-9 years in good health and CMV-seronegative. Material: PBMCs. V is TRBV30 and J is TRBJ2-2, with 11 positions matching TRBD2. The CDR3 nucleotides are TGTGCCTGGAACCCCAGACTAGCGGGGCCCGGGGAGCTGTTTTTT. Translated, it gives CAWNPRLAGPGELFF.